This T cell receptor (beta chain) was recorded in a study of shared clonotypes between healthy human individuals. The wider study: Aged 18 to 49, the donors were two women and a few men. Per donor, CD8 memory used one plate, CD8 naive used two, CD4 memory used three and CD4 naive used three.

Notes on this clone: What it binds is not known.

The table came from immunoSEQ multiplex PCR; TCRdb's copy has only in-frame clones and leaves some out. The sample lists more than 2,000,000 clones; just over 90% were seen once. Study-level results: Among a handful of donors, around 5% of naive CD4 clonotypes were found in common.

Germline CDR1 is SGHKS and CDR2 is YYEKEE (reference sequence). Trimming stripped 7 bases from V and 0 bases from J, with 19 bases between. The CDR3 sequence is 16 residues long. The receptor comes from a man in his late teens or twenties in good health. Material: naive CD4+ T cells sorted from blood. Subset given: CD45RA+ positively selected. The chain links TRBV5-5 to TRBJ1-1; possibly TRBD1 for D (6 bases). This CDR3 is CASGGRDELLNTEAFF. DNA of the CDR3: TGTGCCAGCGGGGGCCGGGACGAGCTTTTGAACACTGAAGCTTTCTTT.